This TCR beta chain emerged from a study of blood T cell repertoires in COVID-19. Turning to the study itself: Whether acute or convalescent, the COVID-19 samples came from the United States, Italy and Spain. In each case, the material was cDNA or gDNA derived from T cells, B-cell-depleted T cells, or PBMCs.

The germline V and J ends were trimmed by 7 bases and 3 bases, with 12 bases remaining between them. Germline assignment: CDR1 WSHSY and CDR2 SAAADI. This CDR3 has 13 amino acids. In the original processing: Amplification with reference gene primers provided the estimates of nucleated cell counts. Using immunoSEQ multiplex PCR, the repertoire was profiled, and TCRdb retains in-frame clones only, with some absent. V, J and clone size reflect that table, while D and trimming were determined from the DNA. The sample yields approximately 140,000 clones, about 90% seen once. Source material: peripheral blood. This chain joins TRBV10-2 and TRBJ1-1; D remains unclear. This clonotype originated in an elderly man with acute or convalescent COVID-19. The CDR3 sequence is CASTGGVYTEAFF. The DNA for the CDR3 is TGCGCCAGCACCGGAGGTGTATACACTGAAGCTTTCTTT.